This T cell receptor (beta chain) was recorded in a study of PD-1 blockade in classical Hodgkin lymphoma. Regarding the study as a whole: Significant TCR diversity gains by C4D1 occurred in CD4+ but not CD8+ cells. Baseline diversity was lower in partial responders and progressors than complete responders.

Each and every patient relapsed after autologous stem cell transplantation, and patients got differing brentuximab vedotin exposure. Notes on this clone: Antigen unknown.

V was pared by 5 bases and J by 5 bases, with 9 bases between. This CDR3 contains 11 residues. Germline values: CDR1 DFQATT, CDR2 SNEGSKA (reference sequence). Libraries were prepared by immunoSEQ multiplex PCR; TCRdb keeps only in-frame clonotypes and omits some of them. The table lists 25,000 or so clones, 71% of them singletons. The sample in question was peripheral blood mononuclear cells (PBMCs), obtained at baseline. This rearrangement joins TRBV20-1 to TRBJ1-1; D remains unclear. This TCR derives from a human donor with classical Hodgkin lymphoma. The CDR3: CSAPAGTEAFF. The CDR3 coding sequence is TGCAGTGCTCCCGCTGGGACTGAAGCTTTCTTT.